Shown below are 20 T cell receptor beta chains from a single sample sequenced in a study of shared clonotypes between healthy human individuals. TCRdb keeps only in-frame clones here, not all; method: immunoSEQ multiplex PCR. The table shows 2 million to 3 million clones, with roughly 93% occurring only once. Sequenced sample: naive CD4+ T cells from PBMCs. Subset specified: CD45RA+ positively selected. The source of these receptors is a man between 18 and 29 years old in good health. Some clones in this sample may be carry-over from other donors' samples.

The rearrangement joins TRBV6-1 to TRBJ2-7; D perhaps matches TRBD1 (6 bases). Trimming left V 4 bases short and J 6 bases short, with 22 bases between. The CDR3 contains 16 residues. CDR1 and CDR2 from the germline V gene are MNHNS and SASEGT. This chain's CDR3 is CASSAPRPTGSGEQYF. As DNA, the CDR3 is TGTGCCAGCAGTGCCCCAAGGCCAACAGGGAGCGGCGAGCAGTACTTC.

The gene calls are TRBV19 and TRBJ1-5; D possibly corresponds to TRBD1 (5 bases). This CDR3 spans 14 amino acids. The V gene's germline CDR1 is LNHDA and CDR2 SQIVND (reference sequence). Trimming left V 3 bases short and J 3 bases short, with 9 bases between. The CDR3 reads CASSILRANQPQHF. CDR3 DNA: TGTGCCAGTAGTATTCTCAGGGCCAATCAGCCCCAGCATTTT. Full variable domain (rest looked up from reference TRBV19 and TRBJ1-5): DGGITQSPKYLFRKEGQNVTLSCEQNLNHDAMYWYRQDPGQGLRLIYYSQIVNDFQKGDIAEGYSVSREKKESFPLTVTSAQKNPTAFYLCASSILRANQPQHFGDGTRLSIL.

The J gene is TRBJ2-1, the V gene TRBV10-3, with 7 bases aligning to TRBD1. V was pared by 4 bases and J by 13 bases, with 7 bases of the junction left unmatched. The germline V gene has CDR1 ENHRY and CDR2 SYGVKD. CDR3 length: 12 residues. The CDR3 DNA reads as TGTGCCATCAGTGGGAACCGGGACAGACAGTTCTTC. It translates to CAISGNRDRQFF.

The chain joins TRBV27 to TRBJ2-3; D remains ambiguous. Trimming cost V 6 bases and J 6 bases, with 22 bases left between them. The CDR3 contains 16 residues. The germline V gene encodes CDR1 MNHEY and CDR2 SMNVEV (reference sequence). CDR3 nucleotide sequence: TGTGCCAGCAGCCCGCGGTGGGGTGCCGTCGGGGATACGCAGTATTTT. It encodes CASSPRWGAVGDTQYF.

The chain employs TRBV5-6 and TRBJ2-1; TRBD2 matches at 9 bases. The CDR3 length is 16 residues. Unmatched junction bases numbered 9, after V lost 0 bases and J lost 8 bases. Germline CDR1 SGHDT, CDR2 YYEEEE. The CDR3 is CASSLAMREGIDEQFF. CDR3 nucleotide sequence: TGTGCCAGCAGCTTGGCTATGCGGGAGGGGATCGATGAGCAGTTCTTC.

This chain uses TRBV2 with TRBJ2-7; 8 bases are shared with TRBD2. Germline CDR1 and CDR2: SNHLY and FYNNEI. With V trimmed by 6 bases and J by 4 bases, 14 bases remained unmatched. The length of the CDR3 is 16 residues. CDR3 sequence: CASSPLTSGERYEQYF. CDR3 sequence (DNA): TGTGCCAGCAGCCCGTTAACTAGCGGCGAACGGTACGAGCAGTACTTC.

The rearrangement joins TRBV23-1 to TRBJ2-2; 7 bases are shared with TRBD1. TRBV23-1 is treated as an ORF (open reading frame) with a function not yet certain. This CDR3 contains 16 residues. V trimming: 6 bases; J trimming: 1 base; junction bases outside the gene matches: 8. The CDR3 is CASSQEQGKNTGELFF. CDR3 coding DNA: TGCGCCAGCAGCCAAGAACAGGGGAAGAACACCGGGGAGCTGTTTTTT.

To note about this clone: This CDR3 is also generated by other DNA sequences in the sample. The rearrangement links TRBV5-4 to TRBJ1-3, with no clear D. Germline V gene lookup returns CDR1 SGHNT and CDR2 YYREEE (reference sequence). CDR3 length equals 16 residues. With 0 bases removed from V and 0 bases from J, the gap between germline ends came to 10 bases. Here the CDR3 reads CASSLAGESSGNTIYF. For the CDR3, the DNA is TGTGCCAGCAGCTTGGCTGGGGAATCCTCTGGAAACACCATATATTTT.

The rearrangement uses TRBV19 and TRBJ2-2; 9 bases align to TRBD1. V was clipped by 6 bases and J by 6 bases; unmatched bases: 8. Germline CDR1 is LNHDA and CDR2 is SQIVND (reference sequence). The CDR3 totals 15 residues. CDR3 amino acids: CASRAGQGYSGELFF. CDR3 nucleotide sequence: TGTGCCAGTAGAGCGGGACAGGGTTATTCCGGGGAGCTGTTTTTT.

This chain uses TRBV28 with TRBJ2-5; 12 bases fit TRBD1. Germline V gives CDR1 MDHEN, CDR2 SYDVKM. The CDR3 is made up of 16 amino acids. V trimming: 5 bases; J trimming: 4 bases; junction bases outside the gene matches: 8. The CDR3 DNA sequence: TGTGCCAGCAGTCCGTCCGGGACAGGGGGCCTAGAGACCCAGTACTTC. Translation gives CASSPSGTGGLETQYF.

The CDR3 bases are TGTGCCAGCAGCCCAGGGACAGCCGATCAGCCCCAGCATTTT. Residues: CASSPGTADQPQHF. The chain carries TRBV7-9 and TRBJ1-5; 7 positions match TRBD1. Germline V gene data show CDR1 as SEHNR and CDR2 as FQNEAQ (reference sequence). CDR3 size: 14 residues. V dropped 5 bases and J dropped 5; count of bases not matched to a gene: 6.

The chain carries TRBV19 and TRBJ1-2, with a tentative D call TRBD1 (6 bases). The length of the CDR3 is 12 residues. The germline V gene has CDR1 LNHDA and CDR2 SQIVND (reference sequence). The V and J ends lost 9 bases and 6 bases respectively, with 14 bases between them. CDR3 nucleotide sequence: TGTGCCAGCCGCTCGGACAGCAATGGCTACACCTTC. Translation: CASRSDSNGYTF.

This clone appeared a single time. The CDR3 region is CAWNRFPGDTIYF. CDR3 coding DNA: TGTGCCTGGAATAGATTCCCCGGTGACACCATATATTTT. The chain couples TRBV30 to TRBJ1-3; the D is unclear. In germline, CDR1 is GTSNPN, CDR2 SVGIG (reference sequence). Deletions cut 4 bases from V and 8 bases from J, with 15 bases between. The CDR3 contains 13 residues.

In regard to this clone: Other DNA sequences in this sample translate to the same CDR3. This chain connects TRBV27 to TRBJ2-7; 14 bases are a match to TRBD2. The V and J ends lost 4 bases and 3 bases, in that order; junction bases with no gene match: 5. Germline values: CDR1 MNHEY, CDR2 SMNVEV (reference sequence). The CDR3 length is 16 residues. The CDR3 bases are TGTGCCAGCAGTTCGCGACTAGCGGGAGGGTTCTACGAGCAGTACTTC. Protein sequence: CASSSRLAGGFYEQYF.

The V and J genes are TRBV28 and TRBJ2-7; 7 nucleotides line up with TRBD2. V lost 5 bases, J lost 6 bases, and 13 bases stayed unmatched. Per the germline V gene, CDR1 is MDHEN and CDR2 is SYDVKM. The CDR3 is 15 amino acids. The CDR3 spells CASSPLGWEGGEQYF. The CDR3 DNA reads as TGTGCCAGCAGTCCTCTGGGGTGGGAGGGCGGCGAGCAGTACTTC.

V and J are TRBV2 and TRBJ2-2, with D possibly matching TRBD2 (5 bases). V shed 5 bases and J shed 0 bases, with 13 bases lying between them. The CDR3 spans 16 residues. Germline values: CDR1 SNHLY, CDR2 FYNNEI. The DNA of the CDR3 is TGTGCCAGCAGTTCAAGCGGAAGCTCGAACACCGGGGAGCTGTTTTTT. Translating gives CASSSSGSSNTGELFF.

The J gene is TRBJ2-3, the V gene TRBV21-1; the listed D gene, TRBD2, was not tested against the DNA. TRBV21-1 counts as a pseudogene. The CDR3 has 13 residues. CDR3 nucleotides: TGTGCCAGCAGCAAAGTACAAGGGCGGGGGCGCTATTTT. Protein sequence: CASSKVQGRGRYF.

The chain is built from TRBV18 and TRBJ2-7; 7 bases align to TRBD1. This CDR3 contains 14 residues. Germline assignment: CDR1 KGHSH and CDR2 LQKENI. Trimming at V came to 2 bases and at J to 2 bases, leaving 3 bases not matched to a gene. CDR3 coding DNA: TGTGCCAGCTCACCAGACAGGGTTACCTACGAGCAGTACTTC. Its protein product is CASSPDRVTYEQYF.

The V call is TRBV7-9, the J call TRBJ2-2; D assignment may be TRBD1 or TRBD2 (5 bases each). There are 15 residues in the CDR3. Germline V gives CDR1 SEHNR, CDR2 FQNEAQ (reference sequence). Trimming removed 4 bases at V and 7 bases at J, with 16 bases between. CDR3 loop: CASSYRDRGVGELFF. CDR3 DNA: TGTGCCAGCAGCTACCGGGACCGTGGAGTCGGGGAGCTGTTTTTT.

The chain carries TRBV2 and TRBJ2-2; D unclear. Germline V CDR1 and CDR2: SNHLY, FYNNEI. The CDR3 covers 10 residues. Deletions cut 5 bases from V and 5 bases from J, with 0 bases between. This CDR3 is CASSTGELFF. CDR3 in DNA: TGTGCCAGCAGTACCGGGGAGCTGTTTTTT.